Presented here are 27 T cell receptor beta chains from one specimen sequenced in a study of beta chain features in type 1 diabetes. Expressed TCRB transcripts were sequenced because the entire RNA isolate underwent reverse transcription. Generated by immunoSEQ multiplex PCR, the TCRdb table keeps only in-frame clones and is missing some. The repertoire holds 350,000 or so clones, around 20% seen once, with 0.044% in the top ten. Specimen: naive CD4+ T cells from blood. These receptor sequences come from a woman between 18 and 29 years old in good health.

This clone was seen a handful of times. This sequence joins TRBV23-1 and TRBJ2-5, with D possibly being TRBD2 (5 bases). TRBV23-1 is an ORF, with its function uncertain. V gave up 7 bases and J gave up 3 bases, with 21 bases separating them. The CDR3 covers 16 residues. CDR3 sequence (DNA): TGCGCCAGCACCGAACCTAGGGCCGGGAACGAAGAGACCCAGTACTTC. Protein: CASTEPRAGNEETQYF.

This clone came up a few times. DNA of the CDR3: TGTGCCAGCAGCCGGAACAGGGTGGGAAGAACTGAAGCTTTCTTT. This encodes CASSRNRVGRTEAFF. The J gene is TRBJ1-1, the V gene TRBV14; TRBD1 is a possible D gene (6 bases). Germline V gives CDR1 SGHDN, CDR2 FVKESK. This CDR3 contains 15 residues. The ends were cut back, 4 bases at V and 5 bases at J, with 17 bases in the middle.

Written as DNA, the CDR3 is TGTGCCAGCACCGGACAGAGGTCGAACACTGAAGCTTTCTTT. Translating it yields CASTGQRSNTEAFF. The chain employs TRBV6-5 and TRBJ1-1; possibly TRBD1 for D (6 bases). The germline CDR1 and CDR2 sequences are MNHEY and SVGAGI. This CDR3 has 14 residues. V lost 7 bases and J lost 1, with 13 bases in between.

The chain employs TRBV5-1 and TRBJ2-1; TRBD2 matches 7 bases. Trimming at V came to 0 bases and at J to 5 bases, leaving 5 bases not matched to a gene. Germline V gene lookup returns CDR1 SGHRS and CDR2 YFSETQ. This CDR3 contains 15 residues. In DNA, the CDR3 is TGCGCCAGCAGCTTGGGCGGGGGTCTTCACAATGAGCAGTTCTTC. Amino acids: CASSLGGGLHNEQFF.

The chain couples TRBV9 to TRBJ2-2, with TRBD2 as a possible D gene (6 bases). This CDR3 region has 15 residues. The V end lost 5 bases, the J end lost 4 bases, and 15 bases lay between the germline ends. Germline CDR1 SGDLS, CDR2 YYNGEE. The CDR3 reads CASRPPGLRTGELFF. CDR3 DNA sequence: TGTGCCAGCAGACCGCCGGGACTTCGCACCGGGGAGCTGTTTTTT.

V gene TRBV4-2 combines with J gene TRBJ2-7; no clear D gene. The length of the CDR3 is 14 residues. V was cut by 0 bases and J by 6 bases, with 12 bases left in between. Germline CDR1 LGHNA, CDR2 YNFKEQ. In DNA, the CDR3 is TGTGCCAGCAGCCAAGATCATTCTTCTAGCGAGCAGTACTTC. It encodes CASSQDHSSSEQYF.

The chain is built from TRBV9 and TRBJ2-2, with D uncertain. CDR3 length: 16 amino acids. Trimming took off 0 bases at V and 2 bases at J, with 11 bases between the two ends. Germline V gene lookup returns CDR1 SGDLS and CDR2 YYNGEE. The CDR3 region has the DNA TGTGCCAGCAGCGTAGACTTGGTACTAAACACCGGGGAGCTGTTTTTT. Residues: CASSVDLVLNTGELFF.

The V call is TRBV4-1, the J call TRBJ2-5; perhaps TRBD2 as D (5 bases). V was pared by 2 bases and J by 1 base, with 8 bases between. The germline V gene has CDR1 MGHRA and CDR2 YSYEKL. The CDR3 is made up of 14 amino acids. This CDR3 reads CASSQSGVQETQYF. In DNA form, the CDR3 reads TGCGCCAGCAGCCAATCCGGGGTCCAAGAGACCCAGTACTTC.

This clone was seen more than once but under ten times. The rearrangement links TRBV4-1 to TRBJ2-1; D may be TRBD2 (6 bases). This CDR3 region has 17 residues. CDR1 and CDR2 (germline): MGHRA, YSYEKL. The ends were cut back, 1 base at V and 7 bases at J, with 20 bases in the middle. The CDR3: CASSQGVLAGSKNEQFF. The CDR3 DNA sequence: TGCGCCAGCAGCCAAGGAGTACTCGCGGGAAGTAAAAATGAGCAGTTCTTC.

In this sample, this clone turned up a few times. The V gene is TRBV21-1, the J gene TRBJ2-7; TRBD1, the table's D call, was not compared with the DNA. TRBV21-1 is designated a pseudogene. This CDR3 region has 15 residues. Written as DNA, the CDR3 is TGTGCCAGCAGCAAAGACAGGGTGGGACCCTACGAGCAGTACTTC. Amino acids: CASSKDRVGPYEQYF.

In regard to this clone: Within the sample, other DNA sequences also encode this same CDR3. The CDR3 region is CASSPRRGQETQYF. The CDR3 DNA follows: TGTGCCAGCTCACCTCGGCGGGGCCAAGAGACCCAGTACTTC. This rearrangement joins TRBV18 to TRBJ2-5, with D possibly being TRBD2 (6 bases). Per the germline V gene, CDR1 is KGHSH and CDR2 is LQKENI. The CDR3 is 14 residues long. Trimming shortened V by 3 bases and J by 1 base, and 9 bases separated the two germline ends. Using reference TRBV18 and TRBJ2-5 for the parts outside the CDR3, the full variable domain is NAGVMQNPRHLVRRRGQEARLRCSPMKGHSHVYWYRQLPEEGLKFMVYLQKENIIDESGMPKERFSAEFPKEGPSILRIQQVVRGDSAAYFCASSPRRGQETQYFGPGTRLLVL.

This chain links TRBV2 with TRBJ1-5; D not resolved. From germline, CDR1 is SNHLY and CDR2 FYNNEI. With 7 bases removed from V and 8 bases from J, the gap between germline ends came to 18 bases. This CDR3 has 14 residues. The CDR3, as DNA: TGTGCCAGCAAAAGGGAAGTAAGCGGGGAGCCCCAGCATTTT. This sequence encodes CASKREVSGEPQHF.

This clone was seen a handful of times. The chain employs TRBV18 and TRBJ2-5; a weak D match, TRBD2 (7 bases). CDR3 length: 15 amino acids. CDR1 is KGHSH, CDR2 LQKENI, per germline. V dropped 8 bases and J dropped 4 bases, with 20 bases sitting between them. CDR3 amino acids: CASRTAGALGETQYF. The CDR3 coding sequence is TGTGCCAGCAGGACTGCGGGGGCTTTAGGAGAGACCCAGTACTTC.

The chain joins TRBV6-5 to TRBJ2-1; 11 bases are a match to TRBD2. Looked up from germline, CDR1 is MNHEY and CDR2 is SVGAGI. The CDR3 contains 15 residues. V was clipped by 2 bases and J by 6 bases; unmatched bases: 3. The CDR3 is CASSYVTSGSNEQFF. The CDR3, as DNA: TGTGCCAGCAGTTACGTAACTAGCGGGAGCAATGAGCAGTTCTTC.

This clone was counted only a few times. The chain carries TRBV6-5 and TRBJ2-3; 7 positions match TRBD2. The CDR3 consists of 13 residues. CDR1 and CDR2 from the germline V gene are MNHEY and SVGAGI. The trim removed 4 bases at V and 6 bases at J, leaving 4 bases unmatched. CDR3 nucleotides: TGTGCCAGCAGTTCCCCCGGGGGGGATACGCAGTATTTT. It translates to CASSSPGGDTQYF.

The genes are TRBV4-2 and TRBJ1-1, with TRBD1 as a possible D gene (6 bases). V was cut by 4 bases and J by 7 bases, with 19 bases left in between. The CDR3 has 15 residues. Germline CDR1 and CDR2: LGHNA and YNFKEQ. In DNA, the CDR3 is TGTGCCAGCAGCCGTAGGACAAACAGGGACGGTGAAGCTTTCTTT. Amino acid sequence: CASSRRTNRDGEAFF.

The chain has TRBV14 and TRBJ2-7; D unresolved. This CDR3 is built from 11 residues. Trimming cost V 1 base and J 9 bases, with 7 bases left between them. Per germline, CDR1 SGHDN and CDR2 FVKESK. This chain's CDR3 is CASSQVGWQYF. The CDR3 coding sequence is TGTGCCAGCAGCCAAGTCGGGTGGCAGTACTTC.

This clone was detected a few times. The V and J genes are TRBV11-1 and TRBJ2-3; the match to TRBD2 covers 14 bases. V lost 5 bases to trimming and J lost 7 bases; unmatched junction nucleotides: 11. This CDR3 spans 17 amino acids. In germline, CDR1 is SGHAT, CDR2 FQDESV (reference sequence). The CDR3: CASSPKAGLAGVNTQYF. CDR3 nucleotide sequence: TGTGCCAGCAGCCCGAAGGCGGGACTAGCGGGGGTTAATACGCAGTATTTT.

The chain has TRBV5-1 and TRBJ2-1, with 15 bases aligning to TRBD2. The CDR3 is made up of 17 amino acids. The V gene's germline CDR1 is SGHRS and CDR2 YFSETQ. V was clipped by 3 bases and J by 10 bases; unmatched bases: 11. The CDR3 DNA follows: TGCGCCAGCAGCTCCTTATCCGGACTAGCGGGGGGGGTCGAGCAGTTCTTC. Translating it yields CASSSLSGLAGGVEQFF.

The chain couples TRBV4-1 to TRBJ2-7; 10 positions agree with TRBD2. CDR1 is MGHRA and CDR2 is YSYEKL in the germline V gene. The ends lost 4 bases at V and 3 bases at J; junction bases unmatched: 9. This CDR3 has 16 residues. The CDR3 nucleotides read TGCGCCAGCAGCCTAGCGGGGGGCAGGGTCAACTACGAGCAGTACTTC. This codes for CASSLAGGRVNYEQYF.

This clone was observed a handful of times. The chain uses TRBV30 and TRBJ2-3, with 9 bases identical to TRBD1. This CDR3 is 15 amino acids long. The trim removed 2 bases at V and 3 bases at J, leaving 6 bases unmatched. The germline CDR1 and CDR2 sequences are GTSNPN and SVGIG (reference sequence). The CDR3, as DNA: TGTGCCTGGAGTCGGGGGGACAGGGTGACAGATACGCAGTATTTT. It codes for CAWSRGDRVTDTQYF.

The CDR3 sequence is CSVLPGIQGSGYTF. CDR3 DNA: TGCAGCGTCCTCCCGGGTATACAGGGCTCTGGCTACACCTTC. J is TRBJ1-2 and V is TRBV29-1, with D maybe TRBD1 (6 bases). Germline CDR1 SQVTM, CDR2 ANQGSEA. The CDR3 contains 14 residues. Trimming shortened V by 6 bases and J by 7 bases, and 21 bases separated the two germline ends.

The chain's CDR3 is CASSRGLAGGSVNEQYF. In DNA form, the CDR3 reads TGTGCCAGCAGCCGCGGACTAGCGGGGGGCTCGGTCAACGAGCAGTACTTC. The rearrangement uses TRBV7-2 and TRBJ2-7; 14 bases align to TRBD2. V lost 5 bases, J lost 5 bases, and 11 bases stayed unmatched. CDR1 SGHTA and CDR2 FQGNSA come from the germline V gene. CDR3 length: 17 amino acids. Combining the CDR3 with reference TRBV7-2 and TRBJ2-7 gives the whole variable domain GAGVSQSPSNKVTEKGKDVELRCDPISGHTALYWYRQSLGQGLEFLIYFQGNSAPDKSGLPSDRFSAERTGGSVSTLTIQRTQQEDSAVYLCASSRGLAGGSVNEQYFGPGTRLTVT.

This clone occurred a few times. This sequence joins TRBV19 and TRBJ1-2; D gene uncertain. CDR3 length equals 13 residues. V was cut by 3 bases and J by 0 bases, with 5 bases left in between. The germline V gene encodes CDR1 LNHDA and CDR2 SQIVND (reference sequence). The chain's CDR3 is CASSMSANYGYTF. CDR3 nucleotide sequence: TGTGCCAGTAGTATGTCAGCTAACTATGGCTACACCTTC. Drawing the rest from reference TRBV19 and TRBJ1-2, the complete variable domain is DGGITQSPKYLFRKEGQNVTLSCEQNLNHDAMYWYRQDPGQGLRLIYYSQIVNDFQKGDIAEGYSVSREKKESFPLTVTSAQKNPTAFYLCASSMSANYGYTFGSGTRLTVV.

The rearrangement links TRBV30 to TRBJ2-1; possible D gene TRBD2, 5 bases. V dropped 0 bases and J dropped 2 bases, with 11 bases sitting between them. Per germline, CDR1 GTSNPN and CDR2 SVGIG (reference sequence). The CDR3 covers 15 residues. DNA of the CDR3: TGTGCCTGGAGTGTTTGGCTAGCCCCCTACAATGAGCAGTTCTTC. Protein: CAWSVWLAPYNEQFF. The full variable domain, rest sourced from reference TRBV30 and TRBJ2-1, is SQTIHQWPATLVQPVGSPLSLECTVEGTSNPNLYWYRQAAGRGLQLLFYSVGIGQISSEVPQNLSASRPQDRQFILSSKKLLLSDSGFYLCAWSVWLAPYNEQFFGPGTRLTVL.

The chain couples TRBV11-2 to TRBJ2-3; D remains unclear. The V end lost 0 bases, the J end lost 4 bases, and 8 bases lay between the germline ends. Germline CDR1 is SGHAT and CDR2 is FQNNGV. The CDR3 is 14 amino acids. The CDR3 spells CASSLDRSADTQYF. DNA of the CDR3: TGTGCCAGCAGCTTAGATAGGAGCGCAGATACGCAGTATTTT.

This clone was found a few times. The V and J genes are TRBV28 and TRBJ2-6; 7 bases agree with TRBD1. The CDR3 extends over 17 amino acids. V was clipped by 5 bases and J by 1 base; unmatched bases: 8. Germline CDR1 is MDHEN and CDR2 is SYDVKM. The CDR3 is CASSPRTGTSGANVLTF. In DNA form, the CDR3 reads TGTGCCAGCAGTCCCAGGACAGGAACGTCTGGGGCCAACGTCCTGACTTTC.